This section outlines one TCR beta chain sequence together with its context. There is no known antigen for this receptor. Reading the germline V gene gives CDR1 MNHEY and CDR2 SVGAGI. There are 15 amino acids in the CDR3, from cysteine to phenylalanine inclusive. A DNA sequence was not provided. From each donor, an approximately 2.5 ml peripheral blood sample was collected into PAXgene tubes and kept at -80 degrees C. Without T cell sorting, total RNA was isolated from whole blood using the PAXgene blood miRNA kit on an automated QIAcube. Peripheral blood from monozygotic twin pairs concordant or discordant for inflammatory bowel disease was subjected to deep TCRalpha and TCRbeta repertoire profiling with unique molecular barcoding. Smoking habits were recorded for all twin pairs, and individuals were classified as current, former or never smokers. Receptors were amplified or captured by 5' RACE. Each TCR library was prepared from about 3,400 ng of total RNA. cDNA was synthesized with SMARTScribe reverse transcriptase in eight separate reactions per sample. During cDNA synthesis, template switching was used to introduce unique molecular identifiers that contained a 6-nucleotide sample barcode. TCRalpha and TCRbeta cDNA was amplified by two nested PCRs of approximately 17 and 9 cycles, with bead purification after each PCR. Before amplification, the cDNA was treated with uracil DNA-glycosylase and purified using the QIAquick PCR purification kit. The second PCR added Illumina TruSeq-compatible adapters along with sample-specific barcodes. TapeStation and Qubit were used to check library quality and concentration, and 4.5 to 5 ng of each library was pooled. Sequencing of pooled libraries was carried out on an Illumina HiSeq2500 single-index Rapid Run using 2 x 100 bp reads and custom sequencing primers. The authors' analysis ran thus. UMI-based consensus assembly with MiGEC version 1.2.6 was used to correct PCR and sequencing errors. V(D)J alignment, clonotype assembly and CDR3 extraction were performed with MiXCR version 2.1.1. To normalise gene usage, clonotype sharing and MAIT/NKT TCR abundance, the top 1000, 10 000 and 20 000 clonotypes in each sample were analysed. After downsampling to 27 000 UMIs, diversity was calculated as the inverse Simpson index using the vegan R package. Paired Mann-Whitney U tests on discordant twin pairs were used, with Benjamini-Hochberg multiple-testing correction. TCRdb reprocessed the reads and provides one entry for every CDR3 protein sequence; no DNA is given. TCRdb's processing, not the authors' own work, is the source of the V and J calls. The table for this sample shows 350,000 to 550,000 distinct CDR3 sequences. About 2.3% of the sample is in the top ten clones.

This sample is drawn from a study of monozygotic twins with inflammatory bowel disease (dated by TCRdb to about 2019). The study in broad terms: The complete study included roughly 30 monozygotic twin pairs: 19 IBD-discordant Danish pairs and nine German pairs, of which four were IBD-concordant and five were IBD-discordant. Disease-associated traits were sought mainly through comparisons between IBD patients and their genetically identical healthy co-twins within discordant pairs. Each individual had, on average, about 151 000 unique TCRalpha sequences and 181 000 unique TCRbeta sequences available for analysis. What the work shows at the level of the full study, not this receptor alone: A decrease in TCRbeta repertoire diversity, as measured by inverse Simpson index, was observed in IBD patients compared with their healthy co-twins. Distinction between different T cell subtypes could not be achieved in the analysis. No single strong signal or clonotype linked to IBD turned up in the results, so the idea that one exists was not supported. Repertoire similarity did not differ between concordant and discordant twins, possibly due to limited statistical power. Because patients received different immunosuppressive treatments, the repertoires may have picked up extra background noise and variability between individuals. Compared with healthy twins, IBD patients shared fewer clonotypes with other individuals, and the difference was most pronounced in patients with signs of disease activity.

The rearrangement joined TRBV6-5 to TRBJ1-3. The sequenced material came from blood. The clonotype originates from a human donor with ulcerative colitis or Crohn's disease, or a healthy co-twin of an affected twin (not recorded which). The CDR3 region reads CASSTTDNSGNTIYF.